This TCR beta chain was found in a study of cytomegalovirus exposure and HLA in healthy donors. Findings and caveats of the study: Rarity marked most TCR sequences, yet some public TCRs occurred in many donors. In vitro work confirmed that a few CMV-associated chains recognize CMV antigens. Within the 120 or so validation repertoires, first-cohort TCR clusters tended to co-occur, according to a later analysis. High specificity and sensitivity for cytomegalovirus status were reported for the classifier.

Profiling relied on immunoSEQ multiplex PCR, and the TCRdb table lists in-frame clones only, not all of them. The sample lists over 110,000 clones; 84% were seen once. Points on this clone: Antigen: not known.

CDR3 length equals 14 residues. Trimming stripped 4 bases from V and 1 base from J, with 10 bases between. Germline V gene lookup returns CDR1 MNHEY and CDR2 SVGAGI. This sequence originates from a woman aged 25 to 39 in good health and CMV-seronegative. V usage is TRBV6-5 and J usage is TRBJ1-1; D not resolved. Material: PBMCs. Here the CDR3 reads CASSSRWANTEAFF. In DNA, the CDR3 is TGTGCCAGCAGTTCCCGGTGGGCGAACACTGAAGCTTTCTTT.